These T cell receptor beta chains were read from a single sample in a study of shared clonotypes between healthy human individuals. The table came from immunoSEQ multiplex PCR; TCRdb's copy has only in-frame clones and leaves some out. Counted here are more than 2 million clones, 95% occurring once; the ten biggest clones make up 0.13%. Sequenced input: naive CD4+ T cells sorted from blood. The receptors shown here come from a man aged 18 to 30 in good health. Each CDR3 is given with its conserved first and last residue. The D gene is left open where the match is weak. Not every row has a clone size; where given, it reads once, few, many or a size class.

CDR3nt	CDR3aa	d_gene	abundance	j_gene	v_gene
TGTGCCAGCAGTGTACTCGGACAGGGGGCGCCCCATCAGCCCCAGCATTTT	CASSVLGQGAPHQPQHF	TRBD1	.	TRBJ1-5	TRBV27
TGTGCCAGCAGTTTAGGGGCAGCGGGCCTCACTGAAGCTTTCTTT	CASSLGAAGLTEAFF	.	.	TRBJ1-1	TRBV28
TGTGCCAGCTCACCCGACTTGAATCAGCCCCAGCATTTT	CASSPDLNQPQHF	.	.	TRBJ1-5	TRBV18
TGTGCCATCATTGAAGGGGTAAGCTCCTACGAGCAGTACTTC	CAIIEGVSSYEQYF	.	.	TRBJ2-7	TRBV10-3
TGTGCCAGCAGTCTCCGACAGGGGGCGTACAATGAGCAGTTCTTC	CASSLRQGAYNEQFF	TRBD1	many	TRBJ2-1	TRBV28
TGCGCCAGCAGCTTTTATCAGACCAAGAGCTCCTACAATGAGCAGTTCTTC	CASSFYQTKSSYNEQFF	.	.	TRBJ2-1	TRBV5-1
TGTGCCAGCTCAGGACAGCCCACAGATACGCAGTATTTT	CASSGQPTDTQYF	.	.	TRBJ2-3	TRBV7-6
TGTGCCAGCAGTGGGGATTCCAATCAGCCCCAGCATTTT	CASSGDSNQPQHF	.	once	TRBJ1-5	TRBV6-1
TGTGCCAGCAGTTTTACAGGGACCCAGGCCCAGCATTTT	CASSFTGTQAQHF	.	.	TRBJ1-5	TRBV27
TGTGCCAGCAGTTACTCGGGTCGACAGGGGACGCAGGGCTACACCTTC	CASSYSGRQGTQGYTF	TRBD1	.	TRBJ1-2	TRBV6-5
TGTGCCAGCAGTGAAGACACAGGTGTGTACACTGAAGCTTTCTTT	CASSEDTGVYTEAFF	.	once	TRBJ1-1	TRBV6-1
TGTGCCAGCTCACCACCGGACGGTGGGTCGAAGACCCAGTACTTC	CASSPPDGGSKTQYF	.	.	TRBJ2-5	TRBV18
TGTGCCAGTAGACAGGGCTACGAGCAGTACTTC	CASRQGYEQYF	.	once	TRBJ2-7	TRBV19
TGTGCCAGCAGCTTGGGAGGAGACATAGGGGGGATCGACCAGTACTTC	CASSLGGDIGGIDQYF	.	.	TRBJ2-5	TRBV5-4
TGTGCCAGCAGCAACGTACTAGCGGGAGTGACCCAGTACTTC	CASSNVLAGVTQYF	TRBD2	.	TRBJ2-5	TRBV7-6
TGTGCCAGCAGGCAAGGACAGGACTATAATGAAAAACTGTTTTTT	CASRQGQDYNEKLFF	TRBD1	.	TRBJ1-4	TRBV2
TGCGCCAGCAGCCAAGATAGGAGCAGGTCCCAAGCAACTAATGAAAAACTGTTTTTT	CASSQDRSRSQATNEKLFF	.	.	TRBJ1-4	TRBV4-1
TGTGCCAGTAGTTCCGCACTAGCGGGGGGGCAGGTCGAGCAGTACTTC	CASSSALAGGQVEQYF	TRBD2	.	TRBJ2-7	TRBV19
TGTGCCATCACCACGGGGGCCTACGAGCAGTACTTC	CAITTGAYEQYF	.	.	TRBJ2-7	TRBV10-3
TGTGCCAGCAGTTTAGAGGGGCGGATTGAGACCCAGTACTTC	CASSLEGRIETQYF	.	.	TRBJ2-5	TRBV28
TGTGCCAGCTCTTTCGGATTGGCGGCACAGAGTTACGAGCAGTACTTC	CASSFGLAAQSYEQYF	.	.	TRBJ2-7	TRBV28
TGTGCCAGCAGTTACTCGGACAGGGCTTACTATGGCTACACCTTC	CASSYSDRAYYGYTF	TRBD1	.	TRBJ1-2	TRBV6-5
TGTGCCAGCAGCCCTATCCAGCAGGGGGGCTATGGCTACACCTTC	CASSPIQQGGYGYTF	TRBD1	.	TRBJ1-2	TRBV5-6
TGTGCCTGGAGATCTAGCGCGAGCTCCTACGAGCAGTACTTC	CAWRSSASSYEQYF	.	.	TRBJ2-7	TRBV30
TGTGCCAGCAGCTCGGACAGGGGGCTCGGAAACACCATATATTTT	CASSSDRGLGNTIYF	TRBD1	.	TRBJ1-3	TRBV7-3
TGTGCCAGCAGCCCCCTCCCGGCAGGGTTAAATTCACCCCTCCACTTT	CASSPLPAGLNSPLHF	.	.	TRBJ1-6	TRBV7-8
TGTGCCAGCTCACCACCCAGCAAAGAGACCCAGTACTTC	CASSPPSKETQYF	.	once	TRBJ2-5	TRBV18
TGTGCCAGCAGCTTAGTCCCTCAGTTGAACACTGAAGCTTTCTTT	CASSLVPQLNTEAFF	.	.	TRBJ1-1	TRBV7-2
TGTGCCAGCAGTGATCCGACAGGGTCCGATACGCAGTATTTT	CASSDPTGSDTQYF	TRBD1	.	TRBJ2-3	TRBV25-1
TGTGCCAGCAGCCAAGATACCCGGCTAGCGGGGGGCCCTGAGACCCAGTACTTC	CASSQDTRLAGGPETQYF	TRBD2	once	TRBJ2-5	TRBV4-2
TGTGCCATCAGAGTTGGGACAGGGGGCACCGGGGAGCTGTTTTTT	CAIRVGTGGTGELFF	TRBD1	.	TRBJ2-2	TRBV10-3
TGTGCCAGTAGTAGGTGGGGGAATTCACCCCTCCACTTT	CASSRWGNSPLHF	.	.	TRBJ1-6	TRBV19
TGTGCCAGCAGTTACAGGGACAGGGCAGGGATACTGTTTTTT	CASSYRDRAGILFF	TRBD1	.	TRBJ2-2	TRBV6-5
TGCAGCGTTGAGGGTAGAACGCAGACAGATACGCAGTATTTT	CSVEGRTQTDTQYF	.	once	TRBJ2-3	TRBV29-1
TGTGCCTGGCGAGAACTCCCTAGGGGCTACACCTTC	CAWRELPRGYTF	.	.	TRBJ1-2	TRBV30
TGTGCCAGTAGTGACGGGAGCTCCTACGAGCAGTACTTC	CASSDGSSYEQYF	.	.	TRBJ2-7	TRBV19
TGTGCCAGCAGTTACCCAGGGGGCGATGGCTACACCTTC	CASSYPGGDGYTF	TRBD1	.	TRBJ1-2	TRBV6-5
TGTGCCAGCAGTCCGGGAGGGTCCTATAATTCACCCCTCCACTTT	CASSPGGSYNSPLHF	.	.	TRBJ1-6	TRBV6-5
TGTGCCATTCCGGACAGAGCGAACACCGGGGAGCTGTTTTTT	CAIPDRANTGELFF	.	.	TRBJ2-2	TRBV10-3
TGTGCCAGCAGCCGGACAGGGTTGGAGACCCAGTACTTC	CASSRTGLETQYF	TRBD1	.	TRBJ2-5	TRBV7-2
TGCGCCAGCAGCTTGTGGCAGGGGGCTGGAACCGGGGAGCTGTTTTTT	CASSLWQGAGTGELFF	TRBD1	.	TRBJ2-2	TRBV5-1
TGTGCCAGCAGCCAAGGGGGGCTCACCGGGGAGCTGTTTTTT	CASSQGGLTGELFF	.	.	TRBJ2-2	TRBV14
TGCGCCAGCAGCTTGAGCAGCGGGGGTTTTTCCGGGGAGCTGTTTTTT	CASSLSSGGFSGELFF	TRBD2	.	TRBJ2-2	TRBV5-1